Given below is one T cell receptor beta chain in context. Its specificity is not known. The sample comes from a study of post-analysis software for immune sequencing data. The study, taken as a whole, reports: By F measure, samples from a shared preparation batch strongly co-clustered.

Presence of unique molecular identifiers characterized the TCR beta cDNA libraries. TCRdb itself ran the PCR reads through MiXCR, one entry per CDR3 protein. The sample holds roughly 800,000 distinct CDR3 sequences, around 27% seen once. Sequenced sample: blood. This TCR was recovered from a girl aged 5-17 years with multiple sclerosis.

The CDR3 is CASSIATGVEKTQYF. The CDR3, as DNA: TGCGCCAGCAGCATCGCTACAGGGGTGGAAAAGACCCAGTACTTC. The rearrangement joins TRBV5-1 to TRBJ2-5; 7 bases are shared with TRBD1. V dropped 4 bases and J dropped 6; count of bases not matched to a gene: 12. The CDR3 consists of 15 residues. CDR1 and CDR2 (germline): SGHRS, YFSETQ.